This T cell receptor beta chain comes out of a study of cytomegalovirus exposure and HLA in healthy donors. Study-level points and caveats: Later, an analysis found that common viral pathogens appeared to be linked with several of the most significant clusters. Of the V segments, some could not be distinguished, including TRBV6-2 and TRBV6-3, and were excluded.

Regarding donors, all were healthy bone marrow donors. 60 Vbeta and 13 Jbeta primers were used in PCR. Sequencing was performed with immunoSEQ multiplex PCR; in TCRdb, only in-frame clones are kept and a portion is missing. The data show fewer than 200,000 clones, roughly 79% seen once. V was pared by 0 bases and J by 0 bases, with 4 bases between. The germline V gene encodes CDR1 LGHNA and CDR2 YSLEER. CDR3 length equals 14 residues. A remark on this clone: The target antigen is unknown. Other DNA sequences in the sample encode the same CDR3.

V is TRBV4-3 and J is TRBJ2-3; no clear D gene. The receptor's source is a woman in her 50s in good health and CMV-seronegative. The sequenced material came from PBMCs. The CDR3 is CASSQDPSTDTQYF. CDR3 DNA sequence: TGCGCCAGCAGCCAAGATCCGAGCACAGATACGCAGTATTTT.